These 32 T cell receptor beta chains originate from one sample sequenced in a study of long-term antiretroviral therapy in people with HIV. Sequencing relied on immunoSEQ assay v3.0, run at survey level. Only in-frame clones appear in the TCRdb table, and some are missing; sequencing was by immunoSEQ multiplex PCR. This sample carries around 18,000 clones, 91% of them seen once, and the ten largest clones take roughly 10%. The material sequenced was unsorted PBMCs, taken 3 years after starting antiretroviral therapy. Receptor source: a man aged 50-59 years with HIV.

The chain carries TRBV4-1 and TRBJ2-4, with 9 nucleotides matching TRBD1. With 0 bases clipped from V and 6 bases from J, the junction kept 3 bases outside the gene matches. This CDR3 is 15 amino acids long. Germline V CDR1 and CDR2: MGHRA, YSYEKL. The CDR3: CASSQDAGQGNIQYF. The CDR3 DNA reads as TGCGCCAGCAGCCAAGATGCGGGACAGGGAAACATTCAGTACTTC.

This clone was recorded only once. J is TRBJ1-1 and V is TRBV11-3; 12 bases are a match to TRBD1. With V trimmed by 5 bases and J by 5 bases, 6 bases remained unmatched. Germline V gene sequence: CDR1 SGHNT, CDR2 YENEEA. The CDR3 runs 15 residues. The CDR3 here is CASSQGTGGLTEAFF. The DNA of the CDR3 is TGTGCCAGCAGCCAGGGGACAGGGGGCTTAACTGAAGCTTTCTTT.

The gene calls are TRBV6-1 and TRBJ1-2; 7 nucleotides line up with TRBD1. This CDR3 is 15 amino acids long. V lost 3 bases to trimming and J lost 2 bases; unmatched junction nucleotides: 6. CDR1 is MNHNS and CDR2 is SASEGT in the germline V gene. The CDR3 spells CASSDDRAGNYGYTF. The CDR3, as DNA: TGTGCCAGCAGTGACGACAGGGCGGGGAACTATGGCTACACCTTC.

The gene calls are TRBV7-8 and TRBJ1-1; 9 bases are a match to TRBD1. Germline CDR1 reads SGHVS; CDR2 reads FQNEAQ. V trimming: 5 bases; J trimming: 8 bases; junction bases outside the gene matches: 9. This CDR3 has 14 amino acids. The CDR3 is CASSPGQGFSEAFF. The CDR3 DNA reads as TGTGCCAGCAGCCCGGGACAGGGATTTTCAGAAGCTTTCTTT.

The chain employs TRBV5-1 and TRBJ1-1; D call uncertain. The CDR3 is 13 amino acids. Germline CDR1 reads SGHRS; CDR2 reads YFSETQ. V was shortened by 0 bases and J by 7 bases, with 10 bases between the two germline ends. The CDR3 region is CASSLASGVEAFF. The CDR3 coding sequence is TGCGCCAGCAGCTTGGCGTCCGGCGTTGAAGCTTTCTTT.

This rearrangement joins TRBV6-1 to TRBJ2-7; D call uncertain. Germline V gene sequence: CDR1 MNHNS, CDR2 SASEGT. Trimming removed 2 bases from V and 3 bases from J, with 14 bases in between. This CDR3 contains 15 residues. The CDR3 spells CASSELAGFVYEQYF. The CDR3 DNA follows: TGTGCCAGCAGTGAACTTGCAGGATTCGTCTACGAGCAGTACTTC.

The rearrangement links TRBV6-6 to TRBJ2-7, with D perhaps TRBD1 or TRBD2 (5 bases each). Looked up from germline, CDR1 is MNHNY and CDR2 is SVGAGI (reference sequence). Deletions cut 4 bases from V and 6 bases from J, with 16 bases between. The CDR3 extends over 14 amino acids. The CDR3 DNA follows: TGTGCCAGCAGTTCGGGACGGACCCTTGGCGAGCAGTACTTC. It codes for CASSSGRTLGEQYF.

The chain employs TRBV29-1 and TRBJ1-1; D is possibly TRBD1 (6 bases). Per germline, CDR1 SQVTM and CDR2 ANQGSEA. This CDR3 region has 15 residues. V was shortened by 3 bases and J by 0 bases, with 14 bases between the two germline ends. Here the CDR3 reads CSVDPAGAMNTEAFF. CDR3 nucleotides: TGCAGCGTTGATCCCGCAGGGGCGATGAACACTGAAGCTTTCTTT.

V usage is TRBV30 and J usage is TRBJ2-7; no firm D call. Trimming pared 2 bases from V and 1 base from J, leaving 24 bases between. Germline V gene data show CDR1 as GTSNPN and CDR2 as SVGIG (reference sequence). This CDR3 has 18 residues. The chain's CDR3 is CAWSQKARPLGRSYEQYF. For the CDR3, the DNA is TGTGCCTGGAGTCAAAAGGCCAGACCCCTAGGTCGATCCTACGAGCAGTACTTC.

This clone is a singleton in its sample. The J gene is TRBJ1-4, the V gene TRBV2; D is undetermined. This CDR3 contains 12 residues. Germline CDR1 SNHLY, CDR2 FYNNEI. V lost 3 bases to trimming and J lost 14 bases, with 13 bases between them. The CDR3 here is CASSDVEARLFF. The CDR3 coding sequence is TGTGCCAGCAGTGATGTTGAAGCTCGGCTGTTTTTT.

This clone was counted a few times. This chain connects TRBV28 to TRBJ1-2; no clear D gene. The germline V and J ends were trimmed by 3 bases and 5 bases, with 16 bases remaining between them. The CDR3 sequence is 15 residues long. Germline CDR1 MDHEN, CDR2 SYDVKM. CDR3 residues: CASSLFSSSKYGYTF. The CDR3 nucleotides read TGTGCCAGCAGTTTGTTTAGCAGTTCAAAATATGGCTACACCTTC.

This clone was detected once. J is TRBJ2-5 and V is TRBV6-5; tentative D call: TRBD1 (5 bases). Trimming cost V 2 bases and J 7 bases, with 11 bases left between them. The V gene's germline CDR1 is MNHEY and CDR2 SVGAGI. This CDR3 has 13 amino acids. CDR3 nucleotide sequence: TGTGCCAGCAGTTACGGGCCAGGGCGGACCCAGTACTTC. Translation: CASSYGPGRTQYF.

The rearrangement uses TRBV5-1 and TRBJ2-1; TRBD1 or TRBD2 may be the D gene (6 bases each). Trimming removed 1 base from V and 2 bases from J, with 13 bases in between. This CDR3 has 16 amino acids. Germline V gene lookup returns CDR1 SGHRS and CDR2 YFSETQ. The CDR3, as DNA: TGCGCCAGCAGCTTGAACGAGGGGGGAGCCTACAATGAGCAGTTCTTC. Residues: CASSLNEGGAYNEQFF.

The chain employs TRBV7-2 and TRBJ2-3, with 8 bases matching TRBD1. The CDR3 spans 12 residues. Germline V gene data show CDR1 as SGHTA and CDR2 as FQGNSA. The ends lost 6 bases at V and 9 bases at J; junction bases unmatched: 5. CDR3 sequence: CASRDRVGTQYF. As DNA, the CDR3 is TGTGCCAGCAGGGACAGGGTTGGGACGCAGTATTTT.

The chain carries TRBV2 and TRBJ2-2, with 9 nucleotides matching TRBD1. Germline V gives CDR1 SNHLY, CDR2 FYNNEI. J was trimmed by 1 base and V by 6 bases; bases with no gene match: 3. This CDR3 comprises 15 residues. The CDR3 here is CASRGTGRNTGELFF. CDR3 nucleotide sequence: TGTGCCAGCAGGGGGACAGGGAGGAACACCGGGGAGCTGTTTTTT.

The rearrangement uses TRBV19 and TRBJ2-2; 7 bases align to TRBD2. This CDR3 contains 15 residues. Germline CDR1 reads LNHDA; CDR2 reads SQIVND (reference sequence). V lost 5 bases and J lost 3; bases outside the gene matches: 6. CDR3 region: CASSASGVYTGELFF. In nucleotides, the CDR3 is TGTGCCAGTAGTGCCAGCGGGGTTTACACCGGGGAGCTGTTTTTT.

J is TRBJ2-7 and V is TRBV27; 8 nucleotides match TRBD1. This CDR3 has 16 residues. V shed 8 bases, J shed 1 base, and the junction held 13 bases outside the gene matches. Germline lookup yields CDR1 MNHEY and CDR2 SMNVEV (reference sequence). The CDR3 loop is CASAEDRASWSYEQYF. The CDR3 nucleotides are TGTGCCAGCGCTGAGGACAGGGCCTCTTGGTCCTACGAGCAGTACTTC.

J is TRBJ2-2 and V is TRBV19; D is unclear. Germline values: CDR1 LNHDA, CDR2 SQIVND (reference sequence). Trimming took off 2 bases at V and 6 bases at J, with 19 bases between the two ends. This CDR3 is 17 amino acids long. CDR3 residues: CASSILASSSHPGELFF. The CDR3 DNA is TGTGCCAGTAGTATATTGGCTTCGAGTTCTCACCCCGGGGAGCTGTTTTTT.

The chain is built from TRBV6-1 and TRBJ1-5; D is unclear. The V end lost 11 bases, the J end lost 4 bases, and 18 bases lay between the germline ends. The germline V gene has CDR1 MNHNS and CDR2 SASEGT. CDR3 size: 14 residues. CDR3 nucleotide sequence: TGTGCCGCCTCCCCCCGCGACGGTAATCAGCCCCAGCATTTT. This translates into CAASPRDGNQPQHF.

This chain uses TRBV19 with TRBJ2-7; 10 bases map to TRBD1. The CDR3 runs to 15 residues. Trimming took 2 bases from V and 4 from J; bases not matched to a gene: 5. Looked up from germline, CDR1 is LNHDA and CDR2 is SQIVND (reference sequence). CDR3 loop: CASSISGQGDYEQYF. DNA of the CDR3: TGTGCCAGTAGTATAAGCGGACAGGGGGATTACGAGCAGTACTTC.

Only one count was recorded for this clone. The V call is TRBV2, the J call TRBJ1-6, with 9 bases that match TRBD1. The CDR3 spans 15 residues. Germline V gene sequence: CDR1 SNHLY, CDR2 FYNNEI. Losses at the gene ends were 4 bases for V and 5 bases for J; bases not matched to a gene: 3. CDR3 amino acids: CASSGGTGNNSPLHF. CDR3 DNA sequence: TGTGCCAGCAGTGGCGGGACAGGGAATAATTCACCCCTCCACTTT.

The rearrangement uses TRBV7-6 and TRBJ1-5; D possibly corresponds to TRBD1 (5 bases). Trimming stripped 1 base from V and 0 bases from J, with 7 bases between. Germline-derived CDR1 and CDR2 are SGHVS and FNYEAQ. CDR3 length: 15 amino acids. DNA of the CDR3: TGTGCCAGCAGCTTAGAAGGGGATAGCAATCAGCCCCAGCATTTT. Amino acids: CASSLEGDSNQPQHF.

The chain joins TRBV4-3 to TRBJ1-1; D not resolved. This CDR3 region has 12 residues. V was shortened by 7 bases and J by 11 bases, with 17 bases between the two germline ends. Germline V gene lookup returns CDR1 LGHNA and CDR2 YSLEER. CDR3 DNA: TGCGCCAGCACGGGATCCGTTAACCAGGCTTTCTTT. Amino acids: CASTGSVNQAFF.

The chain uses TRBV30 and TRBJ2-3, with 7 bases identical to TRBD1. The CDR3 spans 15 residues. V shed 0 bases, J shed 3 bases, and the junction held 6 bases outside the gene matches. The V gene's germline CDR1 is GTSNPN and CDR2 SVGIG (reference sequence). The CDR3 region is CAWSVRRQGTDTQYF. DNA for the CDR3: TGTGCCTGGAGTGTAAGGCGACAGGGTACAGATACGCAGTATTTT.

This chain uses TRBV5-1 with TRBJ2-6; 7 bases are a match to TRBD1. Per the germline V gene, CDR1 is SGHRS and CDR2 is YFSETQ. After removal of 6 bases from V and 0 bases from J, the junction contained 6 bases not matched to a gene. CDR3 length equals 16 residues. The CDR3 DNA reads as TGCGCCAGCACCGGGACAGCTAGCTCTGGGGCCAACGTCCTGACTTTC. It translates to CASTGTASSGANVLTF.

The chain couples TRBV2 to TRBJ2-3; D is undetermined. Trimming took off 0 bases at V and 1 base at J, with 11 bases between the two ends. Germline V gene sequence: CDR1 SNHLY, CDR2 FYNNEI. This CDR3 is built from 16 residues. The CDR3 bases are TGTGCCAGCAGTGAAGCGCGGCAGGCGGGCACAGATACGCAGTATTTT. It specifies CASSEARQAGTDTQYF.

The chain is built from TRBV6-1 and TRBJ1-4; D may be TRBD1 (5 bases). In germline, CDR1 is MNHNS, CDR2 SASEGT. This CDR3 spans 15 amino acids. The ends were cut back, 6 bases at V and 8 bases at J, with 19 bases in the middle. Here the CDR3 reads CASRNPGVVGEKLFF. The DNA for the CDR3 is TGTGCCAGCAGAAACCCGGGGGTAGTAGGAGAAAAACTGTTTTTT.

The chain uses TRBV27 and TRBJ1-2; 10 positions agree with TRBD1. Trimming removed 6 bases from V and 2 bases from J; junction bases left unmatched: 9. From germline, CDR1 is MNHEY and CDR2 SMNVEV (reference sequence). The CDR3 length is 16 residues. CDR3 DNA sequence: TGTGCCAGCAGCCCGAAGGGACAGGGGCAAAACTATGGCTACACCTTC. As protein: CASSPKGQGQNYGYTF.

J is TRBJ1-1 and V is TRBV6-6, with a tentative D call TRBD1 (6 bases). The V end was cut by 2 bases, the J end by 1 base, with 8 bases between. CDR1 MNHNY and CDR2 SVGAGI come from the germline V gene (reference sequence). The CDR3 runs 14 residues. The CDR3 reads CASSYQGRNTEAFF. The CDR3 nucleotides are TGTGCCAGCAGTTACCAGGGGAGGAACACTGAAGCTTTCTTT.

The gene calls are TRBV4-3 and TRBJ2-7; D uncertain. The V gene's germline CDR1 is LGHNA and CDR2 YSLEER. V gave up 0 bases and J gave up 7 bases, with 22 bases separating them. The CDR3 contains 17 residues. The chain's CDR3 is CASSQDTSSQAFSEQYF. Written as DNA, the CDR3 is TGCGCCAGCAGCCAAGATACAAGCAGCCAGGCGTTTAGTGAGCAGTACTTC.

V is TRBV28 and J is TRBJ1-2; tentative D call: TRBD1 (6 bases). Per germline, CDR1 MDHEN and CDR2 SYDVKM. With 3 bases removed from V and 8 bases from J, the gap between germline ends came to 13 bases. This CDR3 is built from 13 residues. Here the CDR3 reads CASSFKYRAGYTF. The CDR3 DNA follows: TGTGCCAGCAGTTTTAAATACAGGGCGGGCTACACCTTC.

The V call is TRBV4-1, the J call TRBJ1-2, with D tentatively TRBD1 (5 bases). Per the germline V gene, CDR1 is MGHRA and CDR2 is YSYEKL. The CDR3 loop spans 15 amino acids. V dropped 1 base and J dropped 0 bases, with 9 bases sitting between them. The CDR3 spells CASSQVDSSNYGYTF. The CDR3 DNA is TGCGCCAGCAGCCAAGTTGACAGCTCTAACTATGGCTACACCTTC.